The rows below give T cell receptor beta chains drawn from one sample of a study of cytomegalovirus exposure and HLA in healthy donors. Assay used: immunoSEQ multiplex PCR; TCRdb lists only in-frame clones, some missing. The table has 150,000 to 200,000 clones, around 74% seen once; the top ten hold 2.5% to 3.5%. Input material: PBMCs. Receptor source: a female donor in good health and CMV-seronegative. The CDR3 runs from the conserved cysteine through the conserved F or W. D genes are given only for firm matches. Clone size is stated in some rows and not others, as once, few, many or a class when expanded.

NA,NA,TRBV30,TRBJ1-5,CAWSVDSSGQPQHF,TGTGCCTGGAGTGTGGACTCCTCAGGTCAGCCCCAGCATTTT
NA,NA,TRBV6-5,TRBJ1-2,CASSYEQGYGYTF,TGTGCCAGCAGTTACGAGCAGGGCTATGGCTACACCTTC
TRBD1,NA,TRBV19,TRBJ2-2,CASSRTDRGLGTGELFF,TGTGCCAGTTCAAGGACCGACAGGGGGCTAGGCACCGGGGAGCTGTTTTTT
TRBD2,NA,TRBV6-4,TRBJ2-2,CASGRESTGELFF,TGTGCCAGCGGGCGGGAGAGCACCGGGGAGCTGTTTTTT
NA,NA,TRBV2,TRBJ2-2,CASSEGTQTGELFF,TGTGCCAGCAGTGAGGGGACTCAAACCGGGGAGCTGTTTTTT
NA,few,TRBV18,TRBJ2-7,CASSLSLSEGRLDEQYF,TGTGCCAGCTCGCTCTCATTGTCGGAGGGGAGGCTAGACGAGCAGTACTTC
TRBD1,NA,TRBV5-1,TRBJ1-3,CASSLGDRSSGNTIYF,TGCGCCAGCAGCTTGGGGGACAGATCCTCTGGAAACACCATATATTTT
NA,once,TRBV19,TRBJ2-7,CASSIGPATYEQYF,TGTGCCAGTAGTATAGGACCAGCGACCTACGAGCAGTACTTC
TRBD2,few,TRBV5-1,TRBJ2-1,CASRPLAGGPGANEQFF,TGCGCCAGCAGACCACTAGCGGGAGGGCCTGGGGCCAATGAGCAGTTCTTC
NA,few,TRBV6-1,TRBJ2-1,CASSGLGGTSYNEQFF,TGTGCCAGCAGTGGTTTAGGCGGGACTTCCTACAATGAGCAGTTCTTC
NA,NA,TRBV7-2,TRBJ2-3,CASSSQGGAADTQYF,TGTGCCAGCAGTTCACAAGGGGGGGCCGCAGATACGCAGTATTTT
TRBD1,NA,TRBV6-5,TRBJ1-5,CASRPDRETGQPQHF,TGTGCCAGCAGGCCGGACAGGGAGACGGGTCAGCCCCAGCATTTT
NA,NA,TRBV5-6,TRBJ2-1,CASRAGRRFSYNEQFF,TGTGCCAGCAGGGCGGGTCGCCGGTTCTCCTACAATGAGCAGTTCTTC
NA,NA,TRBV10-3,TRBJ1-3,CAIRQGLSGNTIYF,TGTGCCATCAGGCAGGGACTCTCTGGAAACACCATATATTTT
TRBD1,NA,TRBV7-9,TRBJ1-5,CASSPLRDRDQPQHF,TGTGCCAGCAGCCCTTTGCGGGACAGAGATCAGCCCCAGCATTTT
NA,few,TRBV28,TRBJ1-6,CASRRLGGTLHF,TGTGCCAGCAGGAGGTTGGGGGGGACCCTCCACTTT
NA,few,TRBV29-1,TRBJ2-7,CSVDGVNTGYEQYF,TGCAGCGTTGACGGAGTAAATACAGGCTACGAGCAGTACTTC
TRBD1,NA,TRBV7-9,TRBJ1-1,CASSPRQGMNTEAFF,TGTGCCAGCAGCCCCCGACAGGGGATGAACACTGAAGCTTTCTTT
TRBD2,NA,TRBV28,TRBJ2-7,CASSLVGLAGDEQYF,TGTGCCAGCAGTTTGGTCGGACTAGCGGGAGACGAGCAGTACTTC
NA,NA,TRBV6-1,TRBJ1-1,CASTPEAGGDTEAFF,TGTGCCAGCACTCCTGAGGCGGGAGGGGACACTGAAGCTTTCTTT
NA,NA,TRBV28,TRBJ2-5,CASTHPTGRQETQYF,TGTGCCAGCACACACCCCACAGGACGTCAAGAGACCCAGTACTTC
NA,NA,TRBV29-1,TRBJ1-2,CSVDGLEINYGYTF,TGCAGCGTTGACGGGTTAGAGATTAACTATGGCTACACCTTC
TRBD2,NA,TRBV5-1,TRBJ2-7,CASSFASGIYEQYF,TGCGCCAGCAGCTTCGCTAGCGGGATCTACGAGCAGTACTTC
NA,few,TRBV18,TRBJ1-3,CASSLNRDTSGNTIYF,TGTGCCAGCTCACTGAACCGGGACACCTCTGGAAACACCATATATTTT
TRBD2,NA,TRBV6-4,TRBJ2-1,CASSGLAGAENEQFF,TGTGCCAGCTCGGGACTAGCGGGAGCGGAAAATGAGCAGTTCTTC
NA,NA,TRBV29-1,TRBJ1-1,CSVLVVNTGAFF,TGCAGCGTTCTAGTGGTAAACACTGGAGCTTTCTTT
NA,NA,TRBV5-6,TRBJ1-1,CASSLFGDTEAFF,TGTGCCAGCAGCTTGTTCGGGGACACTGAAGCTTTCTTT
NA,NA,TRBV6-6,TRBJ2-3,CASSYSGSTDTQYF,TGTGCCAGCAGTTACTCGGGCAGCACAGATACGCAGTATTTT
TRBD1,NA,TRBV30,TRBJ1-2,CAWSFQGAYYGYTF,TGTGCCTGGAGCTTCCAGGGGGCGTACTATGGCTACACCTTC
NA,NA,TRBV5-1,TRBJ1-3,CASSFQPTSSGNTIYF,TGCGCCAGCAGCTTTCAGCCGACTAGCTCTGGAAACACCATATATTTT
TRBD1,NA,TRBV11-1,TRBJ1-4,CASSIPGGRDEKLFF,TGTGCCAGCAGCATTCCAGGGGGCAGGGATGAAAAACTGTTTTTT
TRBD1,NA,TRBV6-6,TRBJ1-5,CATSTRGQGNQPQHF,TGTGCCACCAGTACCCGGGGACAGGGCAATCAGCCCCAGCATTTT
NA,NA,TRBV27,TRBJ1-5,CASRLDWGNQPQHF,TGTGCCAGTCGACTGGATTGGGGCAATCAGCCCCAGCATTTT
NA,NA,TRBV5-1,TRBJ2-1,CASRTASSYNEQFF,TGCGCCAGCAGGACGGCTAGCAGCTACAATGAGCAGTTCTTC
NA,few,TRBV11-3,TRBJ1-1,CASSPRAGGEAFF,TGTGCCAGCAGCCCCCGGGCGGGCGGAGAAGCTTTCTTT
TRBD1,NA,TRBV27,TRBJ2-7,CASTRTGKDEQYF,TGTGCCAGCACCCGGACAGGGAAGGACGAGCAGTACTTC
NA,NA,TRBV6-5,TRBJ1-1,CASSQGLDTEAFF,TGTGCAAGCAGTCAGGGACTCGACACTGAAGCTTTCTTT
TRBD1,NA,TRBV11-2,TRBJ1-6,CASSVVTGSSYNSPLHF,TGTGCCAGCAGCGTAGTGACAGGGAGCTCCTATAATTCACCCCTCCACTTT
NA,NA,TRBV7-9,TRBJ2-7,CASSLADTTYEQYF,TGTGCCAGCAGTTTAGCGGACACTACCTACGAGCAGTACTTC
NA,few,TRBV2,TRBJ1-1,CASTLSPEAFF,TGTGCCAGCACCCTGTCCCCTGAAGCTTTCTTT
TRBD2,NA,TRBV5-1,TRBJ2-5,CASSSIAGGPGETQYF,TGCGCCAGCAGCTCCATAGCGGGGGGGCCTGGGGAGACCCAGTACTTC
TRBD1,NA,TRBV28,TRBJ2-4,CASSPPTGENIQYF,TGTGCCAGCAGTCCCCCGACAGGGGAGAACATTCAGTACTTC
NA,NA,TRBV29-1,TRBJ2-7,CSVEVPQGTYEQYF,TGCAGCGTTGAAGTCCCACAGGGCACCTACGAGCAGTACTTC
NA,few,TRBV6-6,TRBJ1-2,CASSRPGRENNGYTF,TGTGCCAGCAGTAGACCGGGAAGGGAGAATAACGGCTACACCTTC
TRBD1,NA,TRBV5-4,TRBJ2-2,CASSQDRLNTGELFF,TGTGCCAGCAGCCAGGACAGGTTGAACACCGGGGAGCTGTTTTTT
NA,NA,TRBV7-2,TRBJ1-5,CASSLGGAGNNQPQHF,TGTGCCAGCAGCTTAGGGGGAGCGGGGAACAATCAGCCCCAGCATTTT
TRBD1,NA,TRBV18,TRBJ2-2,CASSRDSPNTGELFF,TGTGCCAGCTCACGGGACAGCCCGAACACCGGGGAGCTGTTTTTT
NA,NA,TRBV10-3,TRBJ2-3,CAISLAQSTDTQYF,TGTGCCATCAGTCTAGCCCAAAGCACAGATACGCAGTATTTT
NA,NA,TRBV27,TRBJ2-7,CASSAHGQYEQYF,TGTGCCAGCAGCGCCCACGGACAGTACGAGCAGTACTTC
TRBD2,NA,TRBV27,TRBJ2-3,CASTAGGVDTQYF,TGTGCCAGCACCGCGGGGGGGGTAGATACGCAGTATTTT
TRBD1,once,TRBV5-1,TRBJ1-2,CASSYLTGNYGYTF,TGCGCCAGCAGCTATCTGACAGGGAACTATGGCTACACCTTC
NA,NA,TRBV14,TRBJ1-2,CASSQDAAGAVNYGYTF,TGTGCCAGCAGCCAAGATGCCGCGGGGGCGGTTAACTATGGCTACACCTTC
NA,NA,TRBV7-9,TRBJ1-2,CASSLDRTEVYGYTF,TGTGCCAGCAGCTTGGATCGGACAGAGGTCTATGGCTACACCTTC
NA,few,TRBV6-5,TRBJ1-1,CASSKKSRVTEAFF,TGTGCCAGCAGTAAGAAATCCAGGGTTACTGAAGCTTTCTTT
NA,NA,TRBV28,TRBJ2-5,CASSRDRVQETQYF,TGTGCCAGTTCGCGGGACAGAGTTCAAGAGACCCAGTACTTC